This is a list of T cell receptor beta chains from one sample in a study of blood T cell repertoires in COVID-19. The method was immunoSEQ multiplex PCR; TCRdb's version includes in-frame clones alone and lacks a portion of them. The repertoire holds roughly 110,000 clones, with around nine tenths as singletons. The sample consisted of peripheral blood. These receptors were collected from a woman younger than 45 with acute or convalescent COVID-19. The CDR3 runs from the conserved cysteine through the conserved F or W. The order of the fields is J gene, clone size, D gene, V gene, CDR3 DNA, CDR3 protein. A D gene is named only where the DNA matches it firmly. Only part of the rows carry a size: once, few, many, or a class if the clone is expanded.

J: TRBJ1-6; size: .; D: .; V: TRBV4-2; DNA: TGTGCCAGCAGCCAAACCAGGGGACATTCACCCCTCCACTTT; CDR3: CASSQTRGHSPLHF
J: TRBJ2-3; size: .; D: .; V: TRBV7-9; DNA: TGTGCCAGCAGCCGACAGGGCACAGATACGCAGTATTTT; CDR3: CASSRQGTDTQYF
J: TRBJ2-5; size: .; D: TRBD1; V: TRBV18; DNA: TGTGCCAGCTCACCACGGACAGGGGATGAGACCCAGTACTTC; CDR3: CASSPRTGDETQYF
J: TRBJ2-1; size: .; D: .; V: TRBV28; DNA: TGTGCCAGCAGTTTCGCAGGGTTTTATGAGCAGTTCTTC; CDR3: CASSFAGFYEQFF
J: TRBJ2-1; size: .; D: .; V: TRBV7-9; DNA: TGTGCCAGCAGCCCAACCGGGAATAAGCGATTCGAAGTCTACAATGAGCAGTTCTTC; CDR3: CASSPTGNKRFEVYNEQFF
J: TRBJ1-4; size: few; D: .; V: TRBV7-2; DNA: TGTGCCAGCAGCTTAGCCTCCCAGAATGAAAAACTGTTTTTT; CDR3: CASSLASQNEKLFF
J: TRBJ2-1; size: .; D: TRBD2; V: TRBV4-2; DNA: TGTGCCAGCAGCCAAGAAAGCGGGACCTCCGCAGACAATGAGCAGTTCTTC; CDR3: CASSQESGTSADNEQFF
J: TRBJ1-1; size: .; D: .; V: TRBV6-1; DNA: TGTGCCAGCAGTGAGCAAGGACAACTTAACACTGAAGCTTTCTTT; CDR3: CASSEQGQLNTEAFF
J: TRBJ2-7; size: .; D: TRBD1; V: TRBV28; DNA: TGTGCCAGCAGTGCCCCCTCCTACAGGGGGTCAACCTACGAGCAGTACTTC; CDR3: CASSAPSYRGSTYEQYF
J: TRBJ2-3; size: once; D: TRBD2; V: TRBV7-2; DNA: TGTGCCAGCAGCTTAGCGCCTAGCGGCTCCCCTTCGGATACGCAGTATTTT; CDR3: CASSLAPSGSPSDTQYF
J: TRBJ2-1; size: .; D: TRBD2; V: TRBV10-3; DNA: TGTGCCATCAGTGAGGGCGGGGGGGTTTACAATGAGCAGTTCTTC; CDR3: CAISEGGGVYNEQFF
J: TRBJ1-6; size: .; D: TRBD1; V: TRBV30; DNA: TGTGCCTGGAGTGCGACAGGGCATAATTCACCCCTCCACTTT; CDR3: CAWSATGHNSPLHF
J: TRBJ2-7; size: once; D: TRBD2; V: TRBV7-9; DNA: TGTGCCAGCAGCTTAGCGCTGAGAGGGGAGGGCGAGCAGTACTTC; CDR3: CASSLALRGEGEQYF
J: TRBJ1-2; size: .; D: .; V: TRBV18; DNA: TGTGCCAGCTCACCAACTAATGACCGTGCCGGTGGCTACACCTTC; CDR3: CASSPTNDRAGGYTF
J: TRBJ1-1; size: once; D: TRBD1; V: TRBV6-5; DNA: TGTGCCAGCAGTTACACCACAGGGGACACTGAAGCTTTCTTT; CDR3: CASSYTTGDTEAFF
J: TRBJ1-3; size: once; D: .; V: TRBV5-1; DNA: TGCGCCAGCAGCTTGACAGGACCCGCCGCAAGTAACTTTGGAAACACCATATATTTT; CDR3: CASSLTGPAASNFGNTIYF
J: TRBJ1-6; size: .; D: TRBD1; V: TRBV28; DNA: TGTGCCAGCAGTTTATCAGGGGGGTTTGATTCACCCCTCCACTTT; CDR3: CASSLSGGFDSPLHF
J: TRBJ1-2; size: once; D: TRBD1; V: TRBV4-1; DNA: TGCGCCAGCAGCCAAGAGGACAGGCGTTATGGCTACACCTTC; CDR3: CASSQEDRRYGYTF
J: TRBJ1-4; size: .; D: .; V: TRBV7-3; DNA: TGTGCCAGCAGCTTCAGGGCAACTAATGAAAAACTGTTTTTT; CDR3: CASSFRATNEKLFF
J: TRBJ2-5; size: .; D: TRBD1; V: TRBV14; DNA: TGTGCCAGCAGCCGCCTAGGACAGGAAGGGGAGACCCAGTACTTC; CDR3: CASSRLGQEGETQYF
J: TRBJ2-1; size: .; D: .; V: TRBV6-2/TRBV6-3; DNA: TGTGCCAGCAGTCAAGGGGGACTAAATATCAATGAGCAGTTCTTC; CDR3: CASSQGGLNINEQFF
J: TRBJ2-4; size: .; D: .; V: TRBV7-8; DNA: TGTGCCAGCAGCTTAAACGCGGACATTCAGTACTTC; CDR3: CASSLNADIQYF
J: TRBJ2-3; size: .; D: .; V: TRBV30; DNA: TGTGCCTGGTGGCAGGATACGCAGTATTTT; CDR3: CAWWQDTQYF
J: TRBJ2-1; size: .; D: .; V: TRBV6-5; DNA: TGTGCCAGCAGTTTTGACAGGATGAATGAGCAGTTCTTC; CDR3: CASSFDRMNEQFF
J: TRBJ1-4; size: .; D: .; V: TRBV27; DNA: TGTGCCAGCAGTCCCCTTGCAACTAATGAAAAACTGTTTTTT; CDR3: CASSPLATNEKLFF
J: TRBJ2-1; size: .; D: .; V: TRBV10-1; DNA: TGCGCCAGCCCCCAGACAGGTCTAATGGCTGACAATGAGCAGTTCTTC; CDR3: CASPQTGLMADNEQFF
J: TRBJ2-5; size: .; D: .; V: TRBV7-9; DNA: TGTGCCAGCAGCTTACCGTACCAAGAGACCCAGTACTTC; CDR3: CASSLPYQETQYF
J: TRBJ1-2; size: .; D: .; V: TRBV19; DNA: TGTGCCAGTAGTACCCCTGACAGGATTTATGGCTACACCTTC; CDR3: CASSTPDRIYGYTF
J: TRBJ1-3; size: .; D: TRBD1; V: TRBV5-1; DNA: TGCGCCAGCAGCTTGGCCGGGTACCCAGGGGGGAGCTCTGGAAACACCATATATTTT; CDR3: CASSLAGYPGGSSGNTIYF
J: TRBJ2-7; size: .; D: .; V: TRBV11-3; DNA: TGTGCCAGCAGCTTAGTTCCAGGCTCCTACGAGCAGTACTTC; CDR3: CASSLVPGSYEQYF
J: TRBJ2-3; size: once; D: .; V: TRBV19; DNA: TGTGCCAGTAGTAACCCGGGAGTAAGGACAGATACGCAGTATTTT; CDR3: CASSNPGVRTDTQYF
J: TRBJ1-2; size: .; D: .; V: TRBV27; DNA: TGTGCCAGCAGCAACTGGGGGGACTATGGCTACACCTTC; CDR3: CASSNWGDYGYTF
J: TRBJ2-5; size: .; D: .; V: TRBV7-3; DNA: TGTGCCAGCAGCTTAATGCCGGCCAGGGGACGAGAGACCCAGTACTTC; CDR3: CASSLMPARGRETQYF